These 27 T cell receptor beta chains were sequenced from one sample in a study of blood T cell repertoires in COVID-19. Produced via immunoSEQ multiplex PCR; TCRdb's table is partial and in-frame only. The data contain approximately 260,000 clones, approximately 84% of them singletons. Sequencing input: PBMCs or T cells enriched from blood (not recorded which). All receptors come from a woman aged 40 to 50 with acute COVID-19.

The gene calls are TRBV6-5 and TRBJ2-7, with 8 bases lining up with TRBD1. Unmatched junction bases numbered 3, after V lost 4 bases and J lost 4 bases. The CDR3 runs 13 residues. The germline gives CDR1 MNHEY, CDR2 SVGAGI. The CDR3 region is CASSSGGLYEQYF. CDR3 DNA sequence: TGTGCCAGCAGTTCAGGGGGCTTGTACGAGCAGTACTTC.

CDR3 DNA sequence: TGCGCCAGCAGTCACCAGACAGGGAACACTGAAGCTTTCTTT. Protein: CASSHQTGNTEAFF. The chain couples TRBV23-1 to TRBJ1-1; D might be TRBD1 (6 bases). TRBV23-1 has ORF status, its function being uncertain. The ends were cut back, 3 bases at V and 1 base at J, with 9 bases in the middle. The CDR3 is 14 residues long.

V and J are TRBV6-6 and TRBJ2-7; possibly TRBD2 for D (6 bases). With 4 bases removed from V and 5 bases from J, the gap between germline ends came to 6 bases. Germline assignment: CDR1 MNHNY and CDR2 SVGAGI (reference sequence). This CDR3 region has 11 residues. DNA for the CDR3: TGTGCCAGCAGTTGGGGGGACGAGCAGTACTTC. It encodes CASSWGDEQYF.

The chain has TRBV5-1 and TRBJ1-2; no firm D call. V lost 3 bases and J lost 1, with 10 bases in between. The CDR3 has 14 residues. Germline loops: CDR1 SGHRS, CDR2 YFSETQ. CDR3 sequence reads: CASSYRVRNYGYTF. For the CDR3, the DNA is TGCGCCAGCAGCTACCGGGTCCGTAACTATGGCTACACCTTC.

The CDR3 spells CASSEGLGYEQYF. The CDR3 nucleotides are TGTGCCAGCAGCGAAGGACTGGGCTACGAGCAGTACTTC. The chain combines TRBV9 with TRBJ2-7; tentatively, D is TRBD2 (5 bases). The CDR3 covers 13 residues. Germline lookup yields CDR1 SGDLS and CDR2 YYNGEE. V was clipped by 3 bases and J by 3 bases, with 10 bases between them.

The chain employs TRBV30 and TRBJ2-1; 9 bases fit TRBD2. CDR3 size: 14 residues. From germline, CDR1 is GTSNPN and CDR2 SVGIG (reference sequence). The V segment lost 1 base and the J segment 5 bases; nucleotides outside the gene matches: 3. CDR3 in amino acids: CAWSAGTSNNEQFF. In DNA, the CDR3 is TGTGCCTGGAGTGCCGGGACTAGCAACAATGAGCAGTTCTTC.

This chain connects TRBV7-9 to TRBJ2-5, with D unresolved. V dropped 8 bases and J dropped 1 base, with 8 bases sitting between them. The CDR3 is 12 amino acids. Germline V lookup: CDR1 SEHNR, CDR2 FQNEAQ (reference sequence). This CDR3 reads CASEAAQETQYF. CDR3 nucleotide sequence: TGTGCCAGCGAGGCGGCCCAAGAGACCCAGTACTTC. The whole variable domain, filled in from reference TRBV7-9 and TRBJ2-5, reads DTGVSQNPRHKITKRGQNVTFRCDPISEHNRLYWYRQTLGQGPEFLTYFQNEAQLEKSRLLSDRFSAERPKGSFSTLEIQRTEQGDSAMYLCASEAAQETQYFGPGTRLLVL.

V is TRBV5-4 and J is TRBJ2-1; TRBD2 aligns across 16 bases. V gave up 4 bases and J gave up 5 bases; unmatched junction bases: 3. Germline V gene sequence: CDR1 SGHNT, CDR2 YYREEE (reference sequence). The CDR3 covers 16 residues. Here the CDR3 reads CASSGTSGRADNEQFF. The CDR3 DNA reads TGTGCCAGCAGCGGGACTAGCGGGAGGGCCGACAATGAGCAGTTCTTC.

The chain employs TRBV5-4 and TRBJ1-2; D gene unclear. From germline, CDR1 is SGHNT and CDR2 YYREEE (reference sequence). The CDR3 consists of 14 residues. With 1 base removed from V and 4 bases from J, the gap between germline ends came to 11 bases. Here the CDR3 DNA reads TGTGCCAGCAGCTTGAATATGGGAGGCTATGGCTACACCTTC. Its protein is CASSLNMGGYGYTF.

The CDR3: CASRTGGPGNTIYF. Here the CDR3 DNA reads TGTGCCAGCAGGACGGGGGGGCCTGGAAACACCATATATTTT. The chain employs TRBV7-9 and TRBJ1-3, with TRBD1 as a possible D gene (6 bases). V lost 6 bases and J 2 bases, leaving 11 bases between the germline ends. CDR1 SEHNR and CDR2 FQNEAQ come from the germline V gene (reference sequence). The CDR3 is made up of 14 amino acids.

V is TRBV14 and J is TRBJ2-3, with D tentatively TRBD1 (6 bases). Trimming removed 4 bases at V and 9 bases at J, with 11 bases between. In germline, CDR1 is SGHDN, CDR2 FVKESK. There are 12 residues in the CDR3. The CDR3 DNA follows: TGTGCCAGCAGCCTACAGGGATCCACGCAGTATTTT. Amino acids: CASSLQGSTQYF.

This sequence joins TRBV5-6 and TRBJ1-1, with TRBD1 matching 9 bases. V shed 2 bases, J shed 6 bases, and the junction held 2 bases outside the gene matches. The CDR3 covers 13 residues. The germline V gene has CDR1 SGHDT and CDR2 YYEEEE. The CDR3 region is CASSLQGAAEAFF. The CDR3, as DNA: TGTGCCAGCAGCTTACAGGGGGCGGCTGAAGCTTTCTTT. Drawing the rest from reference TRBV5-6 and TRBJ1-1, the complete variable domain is DAGVTQSPTHLIKTRGQQVTLRCSPKSGHDTVSWYQQALGQGPQFIFQYYEEEERQRGNFPDRFSGHQFPNYSSELNVNALLLGDSALYLCASSLQGAAEAFFGQGTRLTVV.

CDR3 nucleotides: TGCGCCAGCAGCTCCACCCCCCTCGGGGACTATGGCTACACCTTC. This codes for CASSSTPLGDYGYTF. This rearrangement joins TRBV5-1 to TRBJ1-2; no reliable D call. Germline lookup yields CDR1 SGHRS and CDR2 YFSETQ. Trimming pared 3 bases from V and 3 bases from J, leaving 15 bases between. The CDR3 covers 15 residues.

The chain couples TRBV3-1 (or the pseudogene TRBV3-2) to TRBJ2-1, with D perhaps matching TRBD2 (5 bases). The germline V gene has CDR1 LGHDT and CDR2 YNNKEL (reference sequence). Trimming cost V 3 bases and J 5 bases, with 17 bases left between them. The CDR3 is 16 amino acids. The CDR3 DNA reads TGTGCCAGCAGCCATGAAGGGAGCCAGTCAGACAATGAGCAGTTCTTC. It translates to CASSHEGSQSDNEQFF.

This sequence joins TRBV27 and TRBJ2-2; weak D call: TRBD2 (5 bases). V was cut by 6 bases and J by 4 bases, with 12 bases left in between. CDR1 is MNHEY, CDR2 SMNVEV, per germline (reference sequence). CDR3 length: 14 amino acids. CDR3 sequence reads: CASSLGVGTGELFF. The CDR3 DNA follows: TGTGCCAGCAGCCTCGGGGTCGGCACCGGGGAGCTGTTTTTT.

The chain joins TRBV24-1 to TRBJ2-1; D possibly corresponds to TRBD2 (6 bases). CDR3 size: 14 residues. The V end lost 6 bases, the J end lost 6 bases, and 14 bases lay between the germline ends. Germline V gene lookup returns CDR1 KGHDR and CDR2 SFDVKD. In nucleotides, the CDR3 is TGTGCCACCAGTTCAGCCGGGAGTTTCAATGAGCAGTTCTTC. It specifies CATSSAGSFNEQFF.

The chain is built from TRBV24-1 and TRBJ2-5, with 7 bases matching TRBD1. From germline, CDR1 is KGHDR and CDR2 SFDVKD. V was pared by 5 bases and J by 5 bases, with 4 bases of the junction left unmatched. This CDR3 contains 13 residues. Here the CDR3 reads CATSAAGGETQYF. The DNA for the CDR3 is TGTGCCACCAGTGCAGCAGGGGGTGAGACCCAGTACTTC.

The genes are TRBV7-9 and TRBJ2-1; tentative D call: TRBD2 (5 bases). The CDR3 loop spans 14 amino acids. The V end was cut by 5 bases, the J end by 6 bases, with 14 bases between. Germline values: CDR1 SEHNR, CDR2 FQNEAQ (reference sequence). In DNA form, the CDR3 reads TGTGCCAGCAGCCCCCACGAGGGCGTCAATGAGCAGTTCTTC. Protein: CASSPHEGVNEQFF.

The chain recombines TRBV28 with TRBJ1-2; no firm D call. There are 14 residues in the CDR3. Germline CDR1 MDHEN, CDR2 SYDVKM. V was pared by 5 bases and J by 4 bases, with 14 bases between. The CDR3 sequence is CASSRFSGSYGYTF. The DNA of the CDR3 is TGTGCCAGCAGTCGGTTCAGCGGCAGCTATGGCTACACCTTC.

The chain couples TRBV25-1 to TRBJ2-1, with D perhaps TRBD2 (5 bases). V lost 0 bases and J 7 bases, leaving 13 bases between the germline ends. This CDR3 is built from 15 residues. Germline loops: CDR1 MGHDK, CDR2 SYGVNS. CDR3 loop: CASSEYRSGGNEQFF. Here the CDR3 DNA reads TGTGCCAGCAGTGAATATAGATCGGGCGGGAATGAGCAGTTCTTC.

This chain's CDR3 is CASSEQFGPQHF. The CDR3 DNA follows: TGTGCCAGCAGTGAACAGTTTGGGCCCCAGCATTTT. J is TRBJ1-5 and V is TRBV6-1; D uncertain. This CDR3 is built from 12 residues. Germline V CDR1 and CDR2: MNHNS, SASEGT. The ends were cut back, 2 bases at V and 9 bases at J, with 8 bases in the middle.

The CDR3 is CASSPLGARVGETQYF. CDR3 coding DNA: TGTGCCAGCAGCCCCCTGGGGGCACGGGTAGGAGAGACCCAGTACTTC. The rearrangement links TRBV5-6 to TRBJ2-5; tentatively, D is TRBD1 (6 bases). Trimming left V 4 bases short and J 4 bases short, with 20 bases between. CDR1 SGHDT and CDR2 YYEEEE come from the germline V gene. The CDR3 spans 16 residues.

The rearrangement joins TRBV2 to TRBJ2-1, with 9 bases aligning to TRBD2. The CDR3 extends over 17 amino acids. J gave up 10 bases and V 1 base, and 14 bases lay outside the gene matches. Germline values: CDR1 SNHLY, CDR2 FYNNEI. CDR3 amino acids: CASSEVSPSGTKEEQFF. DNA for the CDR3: TGTGCCAGCAGTGAAGTTTCTCCTAGCGGGACTAAAGAGGAGCAGTTCTTC.

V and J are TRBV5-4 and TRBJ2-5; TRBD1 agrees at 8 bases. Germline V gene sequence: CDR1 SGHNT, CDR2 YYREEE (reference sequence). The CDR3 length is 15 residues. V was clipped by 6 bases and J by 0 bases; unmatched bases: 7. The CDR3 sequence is CASTKGQANQETQYF. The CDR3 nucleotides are TGTGCCAGCACCAAGGGACAGGCCAACCAAGAGACCCAGTACTTC.

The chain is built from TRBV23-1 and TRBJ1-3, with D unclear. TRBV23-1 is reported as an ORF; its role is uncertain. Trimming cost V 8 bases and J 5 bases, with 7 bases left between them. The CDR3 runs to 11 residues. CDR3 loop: CASVSRNTIYF. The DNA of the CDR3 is TGCGCCAGCGTTAGTAGAAACACCATATATTTT.

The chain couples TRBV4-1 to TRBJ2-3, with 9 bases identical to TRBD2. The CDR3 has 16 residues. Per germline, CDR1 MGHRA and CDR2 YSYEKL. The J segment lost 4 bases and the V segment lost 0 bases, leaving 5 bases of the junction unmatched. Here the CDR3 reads CASSQEAAGGADTQYF. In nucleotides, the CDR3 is TGCGCCAGCAGCCAAGAGGCAGCGGGAGGAGCAGATACGCAGTATTTT.

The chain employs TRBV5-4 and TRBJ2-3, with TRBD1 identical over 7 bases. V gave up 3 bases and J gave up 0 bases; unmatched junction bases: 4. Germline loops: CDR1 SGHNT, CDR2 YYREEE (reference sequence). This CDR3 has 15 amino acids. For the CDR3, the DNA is TGTGCCAGCAGCTCAAACAGGGGAAGCACAGATACGCAGTATTTT. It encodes CASSSNRGSTDTQYF.